Sequencing of this T cell receptor beta chain was carried out in a study of T cell responses to AZD1222 COVID-19 vaccine. Profiled with immunoSEQ multiplex PCR; TCRdb holds only in-frame clones, not every one. The sample has approximately 67,000 clones, around 84% seen once. Study-wide findings and caveats: The study found Spike-specific TCR breadth and depth rose after two AZD1222 doses. In a largely white British group with more females than males, clonal diversity was possibly underestimated.

J gave up 7 bases and V 2 bases, and 4 bases lay outside the gene matches. The CDR3 has 15 amino acids. Germline CDR1 reads MNHNY; CDR2 reads SVGAGI (reference sequence). Comment on this clone: Its specificity is unknown.

The receptor was derived from an adult in good health. The source was peripheral blood, collected on day 0 of AZD1222 vaccination. The chain has TRBV6-6 and TRBJ1-6; 8 positions agree with TRBD1. Here the CDR3 DNA reads TGTGCCAGCAGTTACCTAGGGACAGGAAATTCACCCCTCCACTTT. This sequence encodes CASSYLGTGNSPLHF.